These 3 T cell receptor beta chains came from one sample sequenced in a study of OX40 agonist ivuxolimab in advanced cancers. The data were produced by immunoSEQ multiplex PCR, yet TCRdb's version contains in-frame clones alone and is incomplete. Of about 24,000 clones in the sample, around four fifths are singletons; the top ten hold 1.4%. The specimen comprised CD4+ or CD8+ T cells sorted from blood, sampled in a trial of the OX40 agonist ivuxolimab. All receptors derive from an adult with an advanced solid tumor such as melanoma, head and neck, liver or kidney cancer.

A few counts support this clone. The chain carries TRBV7-9 and TRBJ1-3, with a possible D match to TRBD1 (5 bases). Per the germline V gene, CDR1 is SEHNR and CDR2 is FQNEAQ (reference sequence). Trimming took off 5 bases at V and 0 bases at J, with 11 bases between the two ends. The CDR3 extends over 15 amino acids. The CDR3 nucleotides read TGTGCCAGCAGCCTCGGGACGGTCTCTGGAAACACCATATATTTT. This translates into CASSLGTVSGNTIYF.

The V gene is TRBV19, the J gene TRBJ1-6; D is perhaps TRBD1 (6 bases). V lost 5 bases to trimming and J lost 9 bases, with 17 bases between them. Germline V lookup: CDR1 LNHDA, CDR2 SQIVND (reference sequence). The CDR3 length is 15 residues. CDR3 amino acids: CASSALTGGVSPLHF. The CDR3 DNA reads TGTGCCAGTAGTGCACTGACAGGAGGGGTTTCACCCCTCCACTTT.

J is TRBJ2-3 and V is TRBV6-1, with D hard to call. V was pared by 1 base and J by 7 bases, with 6 bases between. CDR1 MNHNS and CDR2 SASEGT come from the germline V gene. The CDR3 contains 12 residues. The CDR3 reads CASSEGANTQYF. The CDR3 region has the DNA TGTGCCAGCAGTGAAGGGGCTAATACGCAGTATTTT.